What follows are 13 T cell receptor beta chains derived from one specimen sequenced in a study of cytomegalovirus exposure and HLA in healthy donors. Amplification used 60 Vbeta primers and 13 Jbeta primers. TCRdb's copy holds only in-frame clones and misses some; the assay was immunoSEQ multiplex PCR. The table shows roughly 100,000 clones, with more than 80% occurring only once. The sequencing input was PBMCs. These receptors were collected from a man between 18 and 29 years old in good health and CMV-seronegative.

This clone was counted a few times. This CDR3 reads CASSPVPNSPLHF. Here the CDR3 DNA reads TGTGCCAGCAGCCCAGTCCCTAATTCACCCCTCCACTTT. This chain connects TRBV7-6 to TRBJ1-6; D is unresolved. Germline CDR1 reads SGHVS; CDR2 reads FNYEAQ. V was clipped by 5 bases and J by 6 bases, with 8 bases between them. The CDR3 has 13 residues.

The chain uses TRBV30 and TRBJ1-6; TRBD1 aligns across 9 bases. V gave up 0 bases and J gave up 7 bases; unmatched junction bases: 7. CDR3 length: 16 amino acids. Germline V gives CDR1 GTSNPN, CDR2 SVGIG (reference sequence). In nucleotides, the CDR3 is TGTGCCTGGAGTGTACGCGGGACAGGGAGAAATTCACCCCTCCACTTT. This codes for CAWSVRGTGRNSPLHF.

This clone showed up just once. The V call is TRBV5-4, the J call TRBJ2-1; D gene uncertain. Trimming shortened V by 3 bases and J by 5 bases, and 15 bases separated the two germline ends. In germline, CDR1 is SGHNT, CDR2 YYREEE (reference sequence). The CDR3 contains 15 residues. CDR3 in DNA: TGTGCCAGCAGCTCCCTGTTGGGCAGGAACAATGAGCAGTTCTTC. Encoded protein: CASSSLLGRNNEQFF.

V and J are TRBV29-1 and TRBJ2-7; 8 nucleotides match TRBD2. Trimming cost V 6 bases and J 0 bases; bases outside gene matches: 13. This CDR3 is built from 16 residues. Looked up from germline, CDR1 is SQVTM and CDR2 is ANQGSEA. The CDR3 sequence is CSVGLALAASSYEQYF. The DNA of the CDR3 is TGCAGCGTCGGACTCGCACTAGCGGCGAGCTCCTACGAGCAGTACTTC.

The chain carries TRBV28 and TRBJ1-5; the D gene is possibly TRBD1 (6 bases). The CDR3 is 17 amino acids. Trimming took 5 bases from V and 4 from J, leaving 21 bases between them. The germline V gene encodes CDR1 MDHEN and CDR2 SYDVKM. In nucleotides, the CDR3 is TGTGCCAGCAGTAAGTCAGGGGCCCAGGGGATAAATCAGCCCCAGCATTTT. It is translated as CASSKSGAQGINQPQHF.

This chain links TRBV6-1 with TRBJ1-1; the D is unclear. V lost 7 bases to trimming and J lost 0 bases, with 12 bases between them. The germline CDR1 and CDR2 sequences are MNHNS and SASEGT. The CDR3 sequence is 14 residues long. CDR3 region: CASILTAMNTEAFF. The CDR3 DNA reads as TGTGCCAGCATCCTCACTGCTATGAACACTGAAGCTTTCTTT.

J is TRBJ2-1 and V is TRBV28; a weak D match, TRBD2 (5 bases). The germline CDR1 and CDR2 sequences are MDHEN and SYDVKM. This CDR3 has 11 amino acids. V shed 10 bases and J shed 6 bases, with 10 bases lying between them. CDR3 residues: CATAAGNEQFF. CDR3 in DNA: TGTGCCACCGCGGCGGGCAATGAGCAGTTCTTC.

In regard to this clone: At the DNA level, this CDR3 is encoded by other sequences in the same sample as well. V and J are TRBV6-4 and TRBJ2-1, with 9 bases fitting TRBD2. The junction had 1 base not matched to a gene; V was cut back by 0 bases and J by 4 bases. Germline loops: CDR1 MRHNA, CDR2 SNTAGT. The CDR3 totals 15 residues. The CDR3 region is CASSDSSGSYNEQFF. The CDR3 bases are TGTGCCAGCAGTGACTCTAGCGGGAGTTACAATGAGCAGTTCTTC.

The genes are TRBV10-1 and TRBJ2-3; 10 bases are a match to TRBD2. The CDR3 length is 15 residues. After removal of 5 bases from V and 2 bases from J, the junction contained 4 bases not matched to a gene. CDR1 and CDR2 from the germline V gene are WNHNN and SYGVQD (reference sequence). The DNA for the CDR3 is TGCGCCAGCAGTAGGACTAGCGGTAACACAGATACGCAGTATTTT. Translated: CASSRTSGNTDTQYF.

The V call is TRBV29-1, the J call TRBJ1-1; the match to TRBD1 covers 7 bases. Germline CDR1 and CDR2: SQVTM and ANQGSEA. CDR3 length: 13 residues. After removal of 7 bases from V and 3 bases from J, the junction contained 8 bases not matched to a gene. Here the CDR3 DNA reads TGCAGCGCCAGATCCCAGGGGGACACTGAAGCTTTCTTT. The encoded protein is CSARSQGDTEAFF.

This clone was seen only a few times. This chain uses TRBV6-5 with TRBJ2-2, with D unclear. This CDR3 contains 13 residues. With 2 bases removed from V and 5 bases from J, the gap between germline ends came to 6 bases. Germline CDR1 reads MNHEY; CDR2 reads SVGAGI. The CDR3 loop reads CASSYVRTGELFF. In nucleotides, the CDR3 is TGTGCCAGCAGTTACGTGCGGACCGGGGAGCTGTTTTTT.

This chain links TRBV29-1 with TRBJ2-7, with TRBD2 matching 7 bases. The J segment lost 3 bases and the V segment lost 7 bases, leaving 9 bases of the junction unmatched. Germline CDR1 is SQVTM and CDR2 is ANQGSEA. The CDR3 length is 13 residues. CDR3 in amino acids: CSAGGLVNYEQYF. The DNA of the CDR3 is TGCAGCGCCGGCGGACTAGTAAACTACGAGCAGTACTTC.

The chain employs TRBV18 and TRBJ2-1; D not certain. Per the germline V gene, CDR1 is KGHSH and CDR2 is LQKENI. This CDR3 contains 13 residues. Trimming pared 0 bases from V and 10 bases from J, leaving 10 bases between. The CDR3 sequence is CASSPPPAAEQFF. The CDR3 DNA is TGTGCCAGCTCACCACCCCCCGCGGCCGAGCAGTTCTTC.